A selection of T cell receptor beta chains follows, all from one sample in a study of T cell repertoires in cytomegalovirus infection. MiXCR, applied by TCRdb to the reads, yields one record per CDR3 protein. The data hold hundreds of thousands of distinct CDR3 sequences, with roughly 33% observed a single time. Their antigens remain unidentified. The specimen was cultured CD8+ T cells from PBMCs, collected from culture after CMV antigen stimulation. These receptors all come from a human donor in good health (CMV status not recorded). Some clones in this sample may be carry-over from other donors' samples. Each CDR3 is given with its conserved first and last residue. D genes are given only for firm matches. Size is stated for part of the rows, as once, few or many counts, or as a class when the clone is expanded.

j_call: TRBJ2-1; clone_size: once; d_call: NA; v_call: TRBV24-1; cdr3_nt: TGTGCCACCAGCCCTATCCGAGGGAATGAGCAGTTCTTC; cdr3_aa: CATSPIRGNEQFF
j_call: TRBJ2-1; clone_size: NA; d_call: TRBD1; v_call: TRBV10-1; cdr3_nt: TGCGCCAGCAGTGAGTCGATGGTCAGGGGGCATAGAGAGCAGTTCTTC; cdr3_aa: CASSESMVRGHREQFF
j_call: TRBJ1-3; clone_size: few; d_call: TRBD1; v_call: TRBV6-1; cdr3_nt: TGTGCCAGCAGTGAACTACCGGGACAGGCGAGCTCTGGAAACACCATATATTTT; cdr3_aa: CASSELPGQASSGNTIYF
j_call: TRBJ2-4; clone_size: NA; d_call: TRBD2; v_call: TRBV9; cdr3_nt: TGTGCCAGCAGCGGTCTAGCGGGGGAAAAAAACATTCAGTACTTC; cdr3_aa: CASSGLAGEKNIQYF
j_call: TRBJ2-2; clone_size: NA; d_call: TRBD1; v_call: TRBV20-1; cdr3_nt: TGCAGTGCTAGAGTCCGTCAGGGGGCGTCCACCGGGGAGCTGTTTTTT; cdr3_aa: CSARVRQGASTGELFF
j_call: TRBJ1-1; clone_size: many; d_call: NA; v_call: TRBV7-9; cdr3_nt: TGTGCCAGCAGCTTCTCCAGGGGTACCACTGAAGCTTTCTTT; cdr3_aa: CASSFSRGTTEAFF
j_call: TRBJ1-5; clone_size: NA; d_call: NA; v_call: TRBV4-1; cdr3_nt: TGCGCCAGCAGCCTATTGAACGACCCCCATCAGCCCCAGCATTTT; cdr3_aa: CASSLLNDPHQPQHF
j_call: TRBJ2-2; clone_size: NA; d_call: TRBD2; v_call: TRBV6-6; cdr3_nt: TGTGCCAGCAGTTCTTATCGACTAGCGGCAAACACCGGGGAGCTGTTTTTT; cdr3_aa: CASSSYRLAANTGELFF
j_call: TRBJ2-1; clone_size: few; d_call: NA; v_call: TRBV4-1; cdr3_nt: TGCGCCAGCAGCCACCCCGGACCCGTTAATGAGCAGTTCTTC; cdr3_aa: CASSHPGPVNEQFF
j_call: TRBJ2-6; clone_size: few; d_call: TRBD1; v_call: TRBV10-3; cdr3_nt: TGTGCCATCAGGTCTTGGACAGGGGGCGAAGGGGCCAACGTCCTGACTTTC; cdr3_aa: CAIRSWTGGEGANVLTF
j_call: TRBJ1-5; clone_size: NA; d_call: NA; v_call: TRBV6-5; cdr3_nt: TGTGCCAGCAGTTACTCGATAGAGACCCATCAGCCCCAGCATTTT; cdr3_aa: CASSYSIETHQPQHF
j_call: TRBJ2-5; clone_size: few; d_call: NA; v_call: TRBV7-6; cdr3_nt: TGTGCCAGCAGCTTAGCACCTCCAGGGAACGGGCGGGAGACCCAGTACTTC; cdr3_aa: CASSLAPPGNGRETQYF
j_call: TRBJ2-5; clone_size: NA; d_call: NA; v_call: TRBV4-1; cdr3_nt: TGCGCCAGCAGCCAAGATTCCAGCGGAGAGACCCAGTACTTC; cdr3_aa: CASSQDSSGETQYF
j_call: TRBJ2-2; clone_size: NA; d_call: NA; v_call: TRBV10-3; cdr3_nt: TGTGCCAGCCGCACAGGGATCTACACCGGGGAGCTGTTTTTT; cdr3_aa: CASRTGIYTGELFF
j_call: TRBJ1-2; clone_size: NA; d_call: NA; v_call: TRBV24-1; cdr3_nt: TGTGCCACCAGTGATGCTCGAGGCTACACCTTC; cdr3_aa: CATSDARGYTF
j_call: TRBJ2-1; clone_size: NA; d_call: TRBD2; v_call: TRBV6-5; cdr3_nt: TGTGCCATCGGGAGGGGGGACACCTCCTACAATGAGCAGTTCTTC; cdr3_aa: CAIGRGDTSYNEQFF
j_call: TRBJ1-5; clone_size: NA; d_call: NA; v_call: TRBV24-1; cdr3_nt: TGTGCCACCAGTGATCCACCCAGACAGCCCCAGCATTTT; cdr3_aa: CATSDPPRQPQHF
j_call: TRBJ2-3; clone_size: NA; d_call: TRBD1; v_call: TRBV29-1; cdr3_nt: TGCAGCGTTGAGATCCCGGGACAGGGGGCAACAGATACGCAGTATTTT; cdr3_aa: CSVEIPGQGATDTQYF
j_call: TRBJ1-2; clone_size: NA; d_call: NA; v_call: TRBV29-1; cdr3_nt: TGCAGCGTTGACATCTATGGCTACACCTTC; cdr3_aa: CSVDIYGYTF
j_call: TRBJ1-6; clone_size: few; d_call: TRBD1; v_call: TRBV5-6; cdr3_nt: TGTGCCAGCAGCTCCCAGGGCTGGACAGGGGGGTATTCACCCCTCCACTTT; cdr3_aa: CASSSQGWTGGYSPLHF
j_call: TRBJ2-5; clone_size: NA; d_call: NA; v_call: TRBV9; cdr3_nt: TGTGCCAGCAGCCGTGGGTGGGCCTCGGAGACCCAGTACTTC; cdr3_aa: CASSRGWASETQYF
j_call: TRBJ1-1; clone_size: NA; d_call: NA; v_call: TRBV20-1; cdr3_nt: TGCAGTGCTAGCGTTAGGGGGAACACTGAAGCTTTCTTT; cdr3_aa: CSASVRGNTEAFF
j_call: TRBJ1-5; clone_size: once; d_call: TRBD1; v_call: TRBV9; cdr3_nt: TGTGCCAGCAGCGATGGGACAGGGCGAAATCAGCCCCAGCATTTT; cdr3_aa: CASSDGTGRNQPQHF
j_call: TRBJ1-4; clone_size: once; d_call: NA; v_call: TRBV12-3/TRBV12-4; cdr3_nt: TGTGCCAGCAGTTTTACAGGGCCTATGGGAGGACTGTTTTTT; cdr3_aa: CASSFTGPMGGLFF
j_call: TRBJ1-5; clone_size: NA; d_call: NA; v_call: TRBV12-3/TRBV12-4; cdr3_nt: TGTGCCAGCAGTTTCTGGGGTGACAGGAGGGGCAATCAGCCCCAGCATTTT; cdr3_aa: CASSFWGDRRGNQPQHF
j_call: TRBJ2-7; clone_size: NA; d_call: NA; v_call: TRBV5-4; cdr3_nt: TGTGCCAGCAGCTTGGGCGGGGTGACCTGGGAGCAGTACTTC; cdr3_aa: CASSLGGVTWEQYF
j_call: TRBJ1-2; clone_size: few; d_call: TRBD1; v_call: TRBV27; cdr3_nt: TGTGCCAGCAGTTTAGGGGGCAGGGGGCATGGCTACACCTTC; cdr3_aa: CASSLGGRGHGYTF
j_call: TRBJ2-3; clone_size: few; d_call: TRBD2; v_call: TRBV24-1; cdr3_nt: TGTGCCACCAGTGATCAAAGACTAGCGGGGTCTAGCACAGATACGCAGTATTTT; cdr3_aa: CATSDQRLAGSSTDTQYF
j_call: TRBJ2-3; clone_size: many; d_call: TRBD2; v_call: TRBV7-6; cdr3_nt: TGTGCCAGCAGCTTCTGGACTAGCGGGGGGACAGATACGCAGTATTTT; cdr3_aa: CASSFWTSGGTDTQYF
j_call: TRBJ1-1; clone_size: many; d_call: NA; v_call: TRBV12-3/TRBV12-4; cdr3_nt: TGTGCCAGCAGTTCTTGGGAACCAAACACTGAAGCTTTCTTT; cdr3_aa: CASSSWEPNTEAFF
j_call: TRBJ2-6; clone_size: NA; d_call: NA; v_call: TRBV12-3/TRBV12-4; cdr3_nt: TGTGCCAGCAGTTTCTGGACCAGGGAAAAGCCCAGCTCTGGGGCCAACGTCCTGACTTTC; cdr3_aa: CASSFWTREKPSSGANVLTF
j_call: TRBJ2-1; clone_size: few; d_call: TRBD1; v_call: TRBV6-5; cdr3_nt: TGTGCCAGCAGCCCAATCGGGACAGGGGGCTTGAATGAGCAGTTCTTC; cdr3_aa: CASSPIGTGGLNEQFF
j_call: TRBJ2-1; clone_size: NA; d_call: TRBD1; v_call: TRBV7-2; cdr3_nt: TGTGTCAGCAGCTTAAAATACCCAGGGGGCCTCCACGGGTCCTACAATGAGCAGTTCTTC; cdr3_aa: CVSSLKYPGGLHGSYNEQFF
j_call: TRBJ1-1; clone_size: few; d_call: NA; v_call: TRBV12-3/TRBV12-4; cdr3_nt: TGTGCCAGCAGTTTAGGCGGTCACCTCGCTGAAGCTTTCTTT; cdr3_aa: CASSLGGHLAEAFF
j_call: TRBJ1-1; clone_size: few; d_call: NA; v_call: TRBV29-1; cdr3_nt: TGCAGCGTTGCAGTCCCCCCGAACACTGAAGCTTTCTTT; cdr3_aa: CSVAVPPNTEAFF
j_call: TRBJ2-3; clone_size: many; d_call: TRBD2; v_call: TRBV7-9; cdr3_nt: TGTGCCAGCAGCTTAAGCGGGGTTAGCCCAGATACGCAGTATTTT; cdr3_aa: CASSLSGVSPDTQYF
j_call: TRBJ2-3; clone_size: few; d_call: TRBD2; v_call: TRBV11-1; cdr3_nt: TGTGCCACCAGAAGAGAGCGGGGGGCTGGTGCAGATACGCAGTATTTT; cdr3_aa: CATRRERGAGADTQYF
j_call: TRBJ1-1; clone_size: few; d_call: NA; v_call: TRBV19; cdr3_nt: TGTGCCAGTAGTAAGGCTACTGAAGCTTTCTTT; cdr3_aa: CASSKATEAFF
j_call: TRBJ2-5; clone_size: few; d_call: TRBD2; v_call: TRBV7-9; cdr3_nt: TGTGCCAGCCTTGGGGGGGGCCAAGAGACCCAGTACTTC; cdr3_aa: CASLGGGQETQYF
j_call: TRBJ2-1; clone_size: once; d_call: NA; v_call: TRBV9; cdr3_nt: TGTGCCAGCAGCGATAGCCCAAACGATGAGCAGTTCTTC; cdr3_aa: CASSDSPNDEQFF
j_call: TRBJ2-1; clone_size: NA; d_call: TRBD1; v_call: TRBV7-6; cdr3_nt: TGTGCCAGCAGCCACCACCGGGACAGGGGGGTCAATGAGCAGTTCTTC; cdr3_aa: CASSHHRDRGVNEQFF
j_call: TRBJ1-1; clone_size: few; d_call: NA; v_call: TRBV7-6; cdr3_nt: TGTGCCAGCAGCTTAGGCGCAGGGGTACCTGAAGCTTTCTTT; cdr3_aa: CASSLGAGVPEAFF
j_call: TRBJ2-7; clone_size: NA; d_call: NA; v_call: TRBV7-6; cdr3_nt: TGTACCAGCAGCTTGGGTCCGACATCCACCTACGAGCAGTACTTC; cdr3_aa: CTSSLGPTSTYEQYF
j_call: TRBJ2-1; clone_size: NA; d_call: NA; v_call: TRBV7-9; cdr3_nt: TGTGCCAGCAGCCCCCCGGGAATCAATTACAATGAGCAGTTCTTC; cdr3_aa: CASSPPGINYNEQFF
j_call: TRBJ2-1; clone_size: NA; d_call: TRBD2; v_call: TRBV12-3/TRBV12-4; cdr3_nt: TGTGCCATCTCCTCGGGGGGAACCTACAATGAGCAGTTCTTC; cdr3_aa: CAISSGGTYNEQFF
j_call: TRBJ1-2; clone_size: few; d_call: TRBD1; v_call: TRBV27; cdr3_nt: TGTGCCAGCAGTTCTCCGGGACAGGGCCTTACATATGGCTACACCTTC; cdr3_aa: CASSSPGQGLTYGYTF
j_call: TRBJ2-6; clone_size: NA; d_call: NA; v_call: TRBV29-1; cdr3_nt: TGCAGCGTTGAAGATTACCGGAGCTCTGGGGCCAACGTCCTGACTTTC; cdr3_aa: CSVEDYRSSGANVLTF
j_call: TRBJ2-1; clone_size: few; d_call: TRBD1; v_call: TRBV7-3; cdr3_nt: TGTGCCAGCAGCCCGGGACAGGGAATGTTCTTC; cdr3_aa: CASSPGQGMFF
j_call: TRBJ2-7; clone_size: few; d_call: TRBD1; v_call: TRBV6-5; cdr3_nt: TGTGCCAGCAGTTTCCCGGGACAGGGCCGCTACGAGCAGTACTTC; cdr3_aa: CASSFPGQGRYEQYF
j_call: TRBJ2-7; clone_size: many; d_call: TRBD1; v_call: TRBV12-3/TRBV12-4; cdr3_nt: TGTGCCAGCAGAGCCCGCAGGGGGCCCTACGAGCAGTACTTC; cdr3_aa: CASRARRGPYEQYF
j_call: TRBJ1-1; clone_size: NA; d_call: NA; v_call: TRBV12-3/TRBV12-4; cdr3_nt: TGTGCCAGCAAATGGACGGCTAACACTGAAGCTTTCTTT; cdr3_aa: CASKWTANTEAFF